This note documents a single TCR beta chain sequence. Antigen: not known. These data come from a study of cytomegalovirus exposure and HLA in healthy donors. About the study: Of 398 genotyped donors, about 81% clustered with self-reported Caucasian donors. Study-level points and caveats: The study had only CMV serostatus as immune exposure information. The study carried out a later analysis of TCR beta sequences. It associated 15,000 to 20,000 of them with specific HLA alleles at a false discovery rate of 0.05. Reportedly, HLA-A and HLA-B alleles of most subjects were accurately predicted from TCR beta.

Amplification used 60 Vbeta primers and 13 Jbeta primers. The assay was immunoSEQ multiplex PCR, and TCRdb's table has in-frame clones only and misses some. Of about 130,000 clones detected, roughly 79% appear once; the ten largest clones hold 0.7%. V lost 3 bases and J 11 bases, leaving 11 bases between the germline ends. The CDR3 spans 11 residues. CDR1 and CDR2 from the germline V gene are SGHRS and YFSETQ. The TCR originated in a man aged 18 to 30 in good health and CMV-seronegative. The sequencing input was PBMCs. This rearrangement joins TRBV5-1 to TRBJ1-1, with D possibly being TRBD1 (5 bases). CDR3 sequence: CASSSGIEAFF. CDR3 bases: TGCGCCAGCAGCTCAGGGATTGAGGCTTTCTTT.